This record concerns one TCR beta chain sequence. The target antigen is unknown. This sample is part of a study of shared clonotypes between healthy human individuals. Background on the study: Ranging from 18 to 49 in age, donors were two women and a few men.

CDR1 and CDR2 (germline): SQVTM, ANQGSEA. V lost 7 bases, J lost 4 bases, and 8 bases stayed unmatched. The CDR3 has 13 amino acids. TCRdb keeps only in-frame clones here, not all; method: immunoSEQ multiplex PCR. The sample includes approximately 1.9 million clones, roughly 93% of them seen just once. Regarding the study as a whole: What rarefaction showed was incomplete sorted-subset sequencing despite large depth. Larger richness was generally estimated for naive than memory subsets.

CD45RO negativity and positive selection for CCR7 defined naive CD8 cells, a population that excluded terminally differentiated effector memory CD45RA+ cells. Every contributor of samples was a Caucasian grown-up residing in Nashville, Tennessee. This chain links TRBV29-1 with TRBJ2-7; TRBD1 matches 9 bases. The TCR originated in a man younger than 35 in good health. Some clones in this sample may be carry-over from other donors' samples. What was sequenced was naive CD8+ T cells from PBMCs. The DNA of the CDR3 is TGCAGCGCCAAGGACAGGGGACATTACGAGCAGTACTTC. As protein: CSAKDRGHYEQYF.